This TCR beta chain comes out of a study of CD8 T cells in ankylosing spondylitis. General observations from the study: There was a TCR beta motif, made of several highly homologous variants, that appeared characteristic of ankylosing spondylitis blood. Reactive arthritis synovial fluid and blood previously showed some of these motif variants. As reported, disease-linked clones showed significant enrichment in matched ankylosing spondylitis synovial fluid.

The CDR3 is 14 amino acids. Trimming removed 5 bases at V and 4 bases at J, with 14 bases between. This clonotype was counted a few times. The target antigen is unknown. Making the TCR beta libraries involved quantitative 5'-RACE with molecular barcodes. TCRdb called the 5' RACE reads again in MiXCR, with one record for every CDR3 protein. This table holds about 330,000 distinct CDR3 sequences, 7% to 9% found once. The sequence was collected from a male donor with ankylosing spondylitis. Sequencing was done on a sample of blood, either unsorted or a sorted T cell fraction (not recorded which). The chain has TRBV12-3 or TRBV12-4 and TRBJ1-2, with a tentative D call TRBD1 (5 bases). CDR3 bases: TGTGCCAGCAGTCCGCAGACAGAGATCTATGGCTACACCTTC. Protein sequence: CASSPQTEIYGYTF.